The entry below gives a single TCR beta chain sequence along with its context. This record comes from a study of blood T cell repertoires in COVID-19. For the study at large: T cells, B-cell-depleted T cells, or PBMCs provided the cDNA or gDNA that served as material.

Germline V gives CDR1 KGHSH, CDR2 LQKENI. This CDR3 has 14 amino acids. V shed 2 bases and J shed 0 bases, with 8 bases lying between them. In the original processing: Amplifying reference gene primers gave estimates of nucleated cell counts. Clones were read by immunoSEQ multiplex PCR, and TCRdb kept only the in-frame ones, dropping some. Clonal size and the V and J genes are those of that table, whereas D and trimming came from the DNA. The sample gives more than 100,000 clones, around 82% of which show up once; 1.1% to 1.5% is in the top ten. The V gene is TRBV18, the J gene TRBJ2-7; D perhaps matches TRBD1 (5 bases). The origin of this receptor is a man aged 55 to 70 with acute or convalescent COVID-19. Sequencing was performed on peripheral blood. This CDR3 reads CASSPRGHSYEQYF. In DNA, the CDR3 is TGTGCCAGCTCACCAAGGGGCCACTCCTACGAGCAGTACTTC.